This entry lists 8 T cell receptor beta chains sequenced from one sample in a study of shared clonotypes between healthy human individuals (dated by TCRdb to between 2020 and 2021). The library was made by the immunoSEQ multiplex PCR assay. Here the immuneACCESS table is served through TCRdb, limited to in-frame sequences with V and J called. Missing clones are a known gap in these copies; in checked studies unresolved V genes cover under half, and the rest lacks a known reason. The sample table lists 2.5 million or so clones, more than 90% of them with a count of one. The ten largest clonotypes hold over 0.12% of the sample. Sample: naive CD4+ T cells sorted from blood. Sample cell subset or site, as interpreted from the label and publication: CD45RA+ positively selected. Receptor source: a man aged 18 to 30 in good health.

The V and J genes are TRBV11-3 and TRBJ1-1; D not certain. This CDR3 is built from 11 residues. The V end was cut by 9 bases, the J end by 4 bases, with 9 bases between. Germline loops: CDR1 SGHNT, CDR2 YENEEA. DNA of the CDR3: TGTGCCAGGATTTTTTTCACTGAAGCTTTCTTT. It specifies CARIFFTEAFF. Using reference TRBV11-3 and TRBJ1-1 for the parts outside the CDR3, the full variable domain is EAGVVQSPRYKIIEKKQPVAFWCNPISGHNTLYWYLQNLGQGPELLIRYENEEAVDDSQLPKDRFSAERLKGVDSTLKIQPAELGDSAVYLCARIFFTEAFFGQGTRLTVV.

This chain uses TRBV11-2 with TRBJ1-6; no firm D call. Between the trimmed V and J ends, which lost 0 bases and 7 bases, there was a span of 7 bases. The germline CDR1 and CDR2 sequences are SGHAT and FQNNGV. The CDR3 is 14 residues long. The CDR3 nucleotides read TGTGCCAGCAGCTTAGATACGGGCAATTCACCCCTCCACTTT. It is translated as CASSLDTGNSPLHF.

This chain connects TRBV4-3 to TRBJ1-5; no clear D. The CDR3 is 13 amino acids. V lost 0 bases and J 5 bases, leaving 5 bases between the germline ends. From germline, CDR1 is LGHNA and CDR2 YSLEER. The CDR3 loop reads CASSQDPYQPQHF. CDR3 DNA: TGCGCCAGCAGCCAAGATCCCTATCAGCCCCAGCATTTT.

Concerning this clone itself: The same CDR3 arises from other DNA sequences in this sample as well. CDR3: CASSSGLAAYNEQFF. For the CDR3, the DNA is TGCGCCAGCAGCTCGGGACTAGCGGCTTACAATGAGCAGTTCTTC. V is TRBV5-1 and J is TRBJ2-1, with 11 bases fitting TRBD2. V shed 3 bases and J 4 bases; nucleotides not matched to a gene: 3. Germline loops: CDR1 SGHRS, CDR2 YFSETQ. The CDR3 consists of 15 residues. Full variable domain (rest looked up from reference TRBV5-1 and TRBJ2-1): KAGVTQTPRYLIKTRGQQVTLSCSPISGHRSVSWYQQTPGQGLQFLFEYFSETQRNKGNFPGRFSGRQFSNSRSEMNVSTLELGDSALYLCASSSGLAAYNEQFFGPGTRLTVL.

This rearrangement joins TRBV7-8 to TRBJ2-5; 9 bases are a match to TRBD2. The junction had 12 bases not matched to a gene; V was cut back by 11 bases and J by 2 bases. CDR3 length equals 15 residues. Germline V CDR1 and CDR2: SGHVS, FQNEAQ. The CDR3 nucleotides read TGTGCCGGACGACGGGCTAGCGGGGTGCAAGAGACCCAGTACTTC. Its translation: CAGRRASGVQETQYF.

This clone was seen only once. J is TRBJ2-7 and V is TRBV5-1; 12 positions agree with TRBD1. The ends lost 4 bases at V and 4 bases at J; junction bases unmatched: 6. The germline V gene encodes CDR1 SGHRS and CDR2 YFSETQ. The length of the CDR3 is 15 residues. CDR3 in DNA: TGCGCCAGCAGCCGCGGGACAGGGGGCAATTACGAGCAGTACTTC. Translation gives CASSRGTGGNYEQYF.

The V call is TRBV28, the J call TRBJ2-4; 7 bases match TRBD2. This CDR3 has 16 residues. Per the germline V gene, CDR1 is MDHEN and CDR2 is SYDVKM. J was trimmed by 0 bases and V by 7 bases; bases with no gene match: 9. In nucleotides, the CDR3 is TGTGCCAGCACCACCGCGGGGGTTTCAGCCAAAAACATTCAGTACTTC. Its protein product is CASTTAGVSAKNIQYF.

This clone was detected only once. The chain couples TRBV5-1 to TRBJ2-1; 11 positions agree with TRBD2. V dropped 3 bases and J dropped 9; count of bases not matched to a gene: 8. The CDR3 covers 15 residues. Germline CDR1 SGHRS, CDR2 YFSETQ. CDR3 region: CASSSPGTSGGEQFF. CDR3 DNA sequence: TGCGCCAGCAGCTCTCCCGGGACTAGCGGCGGTGAGCAGTTCTTC.